A single TCR beta chain is shown here with its context. J gave up 2 bases and V 5 bases, and 6 bases lay outside the gene matches. This CDR3 region has 15 residues. Germline CDR1 MNHEY, CDR2 SVGAGI. Libraries were prepared by immunoSEQ multiplex PCR; TCRdb keeps only in-frame clonotypes and omits some of them. Here the sample spans some 50,000 clones, over 75% being singletons. The data are from a study of OX40 agonist ivuxolimab in advanced cancers. This TCR derives from an adult with an advanced solid tumor such as melanoma, head and neck, liver or kidney cancer. This material consisted of CD4+ or CD8+ T cells sorted from blood, taken in a trial of the OX40 agonist ivuxolimab. The chain combines TRBV6-5 with TRBJ1-2, with 9 positions matching TRBD1. The CDR3 sequence is CASSITGGRNYGYTF. The CDR3 nucleotides are TGTGCCAGCAGTATCACAGGGGGCAGGAACTATGGCTACACCTTC.